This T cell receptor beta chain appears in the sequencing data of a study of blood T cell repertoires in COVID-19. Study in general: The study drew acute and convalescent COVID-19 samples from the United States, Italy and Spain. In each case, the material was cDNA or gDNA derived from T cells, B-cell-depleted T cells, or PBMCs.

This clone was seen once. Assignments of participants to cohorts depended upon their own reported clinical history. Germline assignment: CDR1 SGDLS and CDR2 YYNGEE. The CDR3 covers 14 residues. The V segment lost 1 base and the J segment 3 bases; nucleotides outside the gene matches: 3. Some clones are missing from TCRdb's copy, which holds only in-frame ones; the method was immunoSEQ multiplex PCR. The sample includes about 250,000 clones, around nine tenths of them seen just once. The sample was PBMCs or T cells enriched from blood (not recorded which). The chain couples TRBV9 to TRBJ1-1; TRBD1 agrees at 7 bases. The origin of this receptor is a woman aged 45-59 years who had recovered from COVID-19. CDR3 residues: CASSVFDRDTEAFF. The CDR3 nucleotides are TGTGCCAGCAGCGTATTCGACAGGGACACTGAAGCTTTCTTT.